The 2 T cell receptor beta chains in this list originate from one sample, sequenced in a study of metastatic and nonmetastatic thyroid tumors. MiXCR reprocessed the PCR reads for TCRdb. The sample holds over 11,000 clones, 25% to 35% seen once. Before thyroid surgery, none of the patients had received any treatment. Sequencing was performed on tumor tissue. The source is a female donor with papillary thyroid cancer or a benign thyroid nodule (not recorded which). Some clones in this sample may be carry-over from other donors' samples.

This clone has a handful of counts. The rearrangement links TRBV28 to TRBJ2-7; TRBD1 agrees at 7 bases. CDR3 length: 16 amino acids. V dropped 2 bases and J dropped 4; count of bases not matched to a gene: 11. Germline values: CDR1 MDHEN, CDR2 SYDVKM. The CDR3, as DNA: TGTGCCAGCAGTTTACCGGGACAGTTTGGGCTTTACGAGCAGTACTTC. Residues: CASSLPGQFGLYEQYF.

This clone was counted only a few times. CDR3 DNA: TGCAGTGCTAGAGTTGGAGCGGGCCGAATGGATACGCAGTATTTT. This gives the protein CSARVGAGRMDTQYF. The chain carries TRBV20-1 and TRBJ2-3, with a weak D call TRBD2 (6 bases). The CDR3 runs to 15 residues. Germline V gene data show CDR1 as DFQATT and CDR2 as SNEGSKA (reference sequence). V was shortened by 1 base and J by 6 bases, with 17 bases between the two germline ends.